The TCR beta chain described here comes from a study of T cell repertoires in cytomegalovirus infection. MiXCR, run by TCRdb on the reads, gives a single entry per CDR3 protein. Of fewer than 900,000 distinct CDR3 sequences listed, 25% to 30% are singletons. This clonotype was picked up a small number of times. What it recognizes is unknown. Overall study results and limits: Cumulative frequency of public TCR beta families picked out carriers of CMV plus the relevant HLA.

The germline V gene has CDR1 LNHDA and CDR2 SQIVND (reference sequence). Trimming took 7 bases from V and 1 from J, leaving 16 bases between them. This CDR3 is 15 amino acids long. The material was cultured CD8+ T cells from PBMCs, obtained from culture after CMV antigen stimulation. The clonotype was recovered from a human donor in good health (CMV status not recorded). Some clones in this sample may be carry-over from other donors' samples. The J gene is TRBJ1-1, the V gene TRBV19; D perhaps matches TRBD1 (6 bases). CDR3 coding DNA: TGTGCCAGTACCCTGGGACAACAAGGGAACACTGAAGCTTTCTTT. Its protein product is CASTLGQQGNTEAFF. Complete variable domain (other parts from reference TRBV19 and TRBJ1-1): DGGITQSPKYLFRKEGQNVTLSCEQNLNHDAMYWYRQDPGQGLRLIYYSQIVNDFQKGDIAEGYSVSREKKESFPLTVTSAQKNPTAFYLCASTLGQQGNTEAFFGQGTRLTVV.